A single sample is the source of the 30 T cell receptor beta chains below, sequenced in a study of T cell responses to AZD1222 COVID-19 vaccine. Libraries were prepared by immunoSEQ multiplex PCR; TCRdb keeps only in-frame clonotypes and omits some of them. This repertoire shows approximately 170,000 clones, around 92% found once; its top ten account for more than 1%. Specimen: peripheral blood, collected 28 days after the second AZD1222 dose. The source of these receptors is an adult who received the AZD1222 COVID-19 vaccine.

V and J are TRBV19 and TRBJ2-4; D might be TRBD2 (6 bases). The CDR3 spans 15 residues. V lost 3 bases and J 6 bases, leaving 15 bases between the germline ends. Germline V gene lookup returns CDR1 LNHDA and CDR2 SQIVND (reference sequence). The CDR3 DNA reads as TGTGCCAGTAGTATTATCCAGGGAGGCGGAAACATTCAGTACTTC. It specifies CASSIIQGGGNIQYF.

V gene TRBV6-5 combines with J gene TRBJ2-5, with 7 bases that match TRBD1. Trimming cost V 8 bases and J 5 bases; bases outside gene matches: 8. The CDR3 has 13 amino acids. Germline V gene lookup returns CDR1 MNHEY and CDR2 SVGAGI. CDR3 loop: CASPTGTGETQYF. The CDR3 DNA sequence: TGTGCCAGCCCGACAGGGACGGGGGAGACCCAGTACTTC.

CDR3 coding DNA: TGTGCCAGCAGTTACCCGGGAGCCAAGGGGAATGAGCAGTTCTTC. Encoded protein: CASSYPGAKGNEQFF. The V and J genes are TRBV6-5 and TRBJ2-1; tentative D call: TRBD2 (6 bases). Trimming removed 2 bases at V and 7 bases at J, with 15 bases between. CDR1 is MNHEY, CDR2 SVGAGI, per germline. The CDR3 spans 15 residues.

The V gene is TRBV23-1, the J gene TRBJ1-5; the D gene is possibly TRBD1 (5 bases). TRBV23-1 is annotated as an ORF whose role is uncertain. This CDR3 is built from 16 residues. Trimming removed 6 bases from V and 2 bases from J, with 17 bases in between. CDR3 sequence: CASRLGLPLCNQPQHF. For the CDR3, the DNA is TGCGCCAGCAGACTGGGACTCCCGCTGTGCAATCAGCCCCAGCATTTT.

The gene calls are TRBV15 and TRBJ1-5; D gene uncertain. The V and J ends lost 1 base and 2 bases respectively, with 6 bases between them. Germline V gene sequence: CDR1 LNHNV, CDR2 YYDKDF (reference sequence). This CDR3 comprises 14 residues. CDR3 nucleotides: TGTGCCACCAGCAGAGGGCAGGGCAATCAGCCCCAGCATTTT. Protein: CATSRGQGNQPQHF.

V gene TRBV10-3 combines with J gene TRBJ1-5; possible D gene TRBD1, 6 bases. The CDR3 length is 14 residues. V dropped 10 bases and J dropped 7 bases, with 20 bases sitting between them. Germline V gene data show CDR1 as ENHRY and CDR2 as SYGVKD. The CDR3 reads CATGGEGGRQPQHF. CDR3 sequence (DNA): TGTGCCACCGGCGGGGAGGGGGGCAGGCAGCCCCAGCATTTT.

This clone was detected once. Other DNA sequences from this sample encode an identical CDR3 as well. This chain uses TRBV5-6 with TRBJ1-2; 7 nucleotides agree with TRBD1. The junction had 2 bases not matched to a gene; V was cut back by 4 bases and J by 2 bases. The CDR3 runs 13 residues. Germline CDR1 and CDR2: SGHDT and YYEEEE. CDR3 sequence: CASSPDRNYGYTF. CDR3 DNA sequence: TGTGCCAGCAGCCCGGACAGGAACTATGGCTACACCTTC.

This rearrangement joins TRBV6-5 to TRBJ2-7, with TRBD2 identical over 8 bases. The CDR3 is 16 residues long. V was clipped by 0 bases and J by 1 base; unmatched bases: 5. Germline-derived CDR1 and CDR2 are MNHEY and SVGAGI. The DNA for the CDR3 is TGTGCCAGCAGTTACTCCAGCGGGGGCCTATCCTACGAGCAGTACTTC. Encoded protein: CASSYSSGGLSYEQYF.

Details on this clone: Its ends do not fully match the called genes, so a read error is possible. This chain connects TRBV7-2 to TRBJ2-1, with D possibly TRBD2 on 6 matching bases. Germline CDR1 SGHTA, CDR2 FQGNSA. The CDR3 loop spans 12 amino acids. The CDR3, as DNA: TGTGCCAGCAGCTTGGGTCGGGAGCCACCGGTCTTC. Encoded protein: CASSLGREPPVF.

The V gene is TRBV6-1, the J gene TRBJ2-2; TRBD1 matches at 7 bases. CDR1 and CDR2 (germline): MNHNS, SASEGT. The CDR3 sequence is 18 residues long. The V and J ends lost 4 bases and 3 bases, in that order; junction bases with no gene match: 14. CDR3 sequence (DNA): TGTGCCAGCAGTGTTGCACACAGGGGCTCCCCGTACACCGGGGAGCTGTTTTTT. This translates into CASSVAHRGSPYTGELFF.

J is TRBJ1-4 and V is TRBV3-1 (or the pseudogene TRBV3-2); TRBD1 is a possible D gene (6 bases). Germline CDR1 is LGHDT and CDR2 is YNNKEL (reference sequence). The CDR3 spans 15 residues. The V end was cut by 1 base, the J end by 7 bases, with 13 bases between. This CDR3 is CASSQGGGRGEKLFF. CDR3 DNA sequence: TGTGCCAGCAGCCAAGGTGGGGGCCGAGGTGAAAAACTGTTTTTT.

The J gene is TRBJ2-7, the V gene TRBV10-1; D ambiguous. There are 17 residues in the CDR3. The ends were cut back, 9 bases at V and 2 bases at J, with 26 bases in the middle. Germline loops: CDR1 WNHNN, CDR2 SYGVQD (reference sequence). In DNA, the CDR3 is TGCGCCAGGAAGAAGCCGGCGTGTAGAGTCCCCACCTACGAGCAGTACTTC. It specifies CARKKPACRVPTYEQYF.

This chain links TRBV4-2 with TRBJ1-5, with a weak D call TRBD1 (5 bases). This CDR3 region has 18 residues. V dropped 2 bases and J dropped 4 bases, with 21 bases sitting between them. Germline lookup yields CDR1 LGHNA and CDR2 YNFKEQ. The CDR3 protein is CASSQKSPPGAGNQPQHF. CDR3 nucleotides: TGTGCCAGCAGCCAAAAGAGCCCCCCCGGGGCTGGGAATCAGCCCCAGCATTTT.

This chain uses TRBV4-2 with TRBJ1-2, with 7 bases fitting TRBD1. The germline gives CDR1 LGHNA, CDR2 YNFKEQ. This CDR3 region has 13 residues. The trim removed 3 bases at V and 7 bases at J, leaving 5 bases unmatched. CDR3 amino acids: CASSHKGAVGYTF. CDR3 bases: TGTGCCAGCAGCCATAAGGGGGCGGTTGGCTACACCTTC.

The chain carries TRBV11-2 and TRBJ2-5; the D is unclear. Germline values: CDR1 SGHAT, CDR2 FQNNGV. V lost 3 bases to trimming and J lost 2 bases, with 10 bases between them. The CDR3 has 14 residues. In DNA form, the CDR3 reads TGTGCCAGCAGCTTCCGTGCGAGACAAGAGACCCAGTACTTC. It is translated as CASSFRARQETQYF.

Worth noting for this clone: Other DNA sequences from this sample encode an identical CDR3 as well. This chain connects TRBV18 to TRBJ2-7; 7 nucleotides match TRBD2. The CDR3 is 13 amino acids. Germline V gives CDR1 KGHSH, CDR2 LQKENI. J was trimmed by 4 bases and V by 0 bases; bases with no gene match: 0. For the CDR3, the DNA is TGTGCCAGCTCACCACCGGGGGGGTACGAGCAGTACTTC. Amino acids: CASSPPGGYEQYF.

The CDR3 reads CASSLWGQGNQETQYF. CDR3 nucleotide sequence: TGCGCCAGCAGCTTGTGGGGACAGGGGAACCAAGAGACCCAGTACTTC. The genes are TRBV5-1 and TRBJ2-5; TRBD1 aligns across 10 bases. Trimming took 1 base from V and 0 from J; bases not matched to a gene: 3. The CDR3 has 16 residues. From germline, CDR1 is SGHRS and CDR2 YFSETQ.

This chain uses TRBV5-4 with TRBJ1-1, with 8 bases that match TRBD1. This CDR3 is 14 amino acids long. Germline V gives CDR1 SGHNT, CDR2 YYREEE (reference sequence). With V trimmed by 6 bases and J by 1 base, 5 bases remained unmatched. The CDR3, as DNA: TGTGCCAGCACCCGACAGGGGTCGAACACTGAAGCTTTCTTT. Protein product: CASTRQGSNTEAFF.

The chain recombines TRBV18 with TRBJ2-3; 7 bases match TRBD2. The germline gives CDR1 KGHSH, CDR2 LQKENI. CDR3 length equals 17 residues. The V segment lost 3 bases and the J segment 3 bases; nucleotides outside the gene matches: 12. The CDR3 DNA follows: TGTGCCAGCTCACCGATGCCTAGCGGCGGGGTAACAGATACGCAGTATTTT. Amino acid sequence: CASSPMPSGGVTDTQYF.

This rearrangement joins TRBV15 to TRBJ1-2, with 8 bases fitting TRBD1. The CDR3 sequence is 15 residues long. V was pared by 0 bases and J by 6 bases, with 6 bases of the junction left unmatched. In germline, CDR1 is LNHNV, CDR2 YYDKDF (reference sequence). CDR3 nucleotides: TGTGCCACCAGCAGAGACCGGACAGGGAACGATGGCTACACCTTC. Amino acids: CATSRDRTGNDGYTF.

The rearrangement links TRBV28 to TRBJ2-5; 7 bases are shared with TRBD2. The CDR3 spans 13 residues. V dropped 4 bases and J dropped 4; count of bases not matched to a gene: 3. The V gene's germline CDR1 is MDHEN and CDR2 SYDVKM. The CDR3 DNA sequence: TGTGCCAGCAGTTCGGGGGGTCGAGAGACCCAGTACTTC. The encoded protein is CASSSGGRETQYF. Combining the CDR3 with reference TRBV28 and TRBJ2-5 gives the whole variable domain DVKVTQSSRYLVKRTGEKVFLECVQDMDHENMFWYRQDPGLGLRLIYFSYDVKMKEKGDIPEGYSVSREKKERFSLILESASTNQTSMYLCASSSGGRETQYFGPGTRLLVL.

In its sample, this clone was seen once. At the DNA level, this CDR3 is encoded by other sequences in the same sample as well. J is TRBJ1-6 and V is TRBV7-9, with D unclear. V dropped 1 base and J dropped 4 bases, with 2 bases sitting between them. CDR1 and CDR2 from the germline V gene are SEHNR and FQNEAQ (reference sequence). This CDR3 region has 13 residues. For the CDR3, the DNA is TGTGCCAGCAGCTTAGGGTATAATTCACCCCTCCACTTT. This gives the protein CASSLGYNSPLHF.

This chain links TRBV2 with TRBJ1-1, with 7 bases that match TRBD1. The CDR3 loop spans 14 amino acids. J gave up 7 bases and V 8 bases, and 13 bases lay outside the gene matches. CDR1 is SNHLY, CDR2 FYNNEI, per germline. The CDR3 loop is CASHRVRGSREAFF. The CDR3 nucleotides are TGTGCCAGCCATCGCGTCAGGGGGAGCCGTGAAGCTTTCTTT. Full variable domain (missing parts from reference TRBV2 and TRBJ1-1): EPEVTQTPSHQVTQMGQEVILRCVPISNHLYFYWYRQILGQKVEFLVSFYNNEISEKSEIFDDQFSVERPDGSNFTLKIRSTKLEDSAMYFCASHRVRGSREAFFGQGTRLTVV.

The sample holds one count of this clone. J is TRBJ2-2 and V is TRBV19; D is unclear. The V gene lost 7 bases and the J gene lost 1 base, with 10 bases spanning the gap. The CDR3 consists of 14 residues. From germline, CDR1 is LNHDA and CDR2 SQIVND (reference sequence). CDR3 region: CASTSRQNTGELFF. The CDR3 bases are TGTGCCAGTACCTCCCGACAGAACACCGGGGAGCTGTTTTTT.

The chain joins TRBV19 to TRBJ2-5, with 9 bases identical to TRBD1. CDR3 length: 15 amino acids. Germline V lookup: CDR1 LNHDA, CDR2 SQIVND (reference sequence). With 4 bases clipped from V and 5 bases from J, the junction kept 8 bases outside the gene matches. CDR3: CASSSPLGTGETQYF. CDR3 nucleotides: TGTGCCAGTAGTAGCCCTCTGGGGACAGGGGAGACCCAGTACTTC.

For this clone: One end of the junction does not line up with germline, which may come from a read error. The genes are TRBV2 and TRBJ1-5, with TRBD1 matching over 9 bases. CDR3 length: 15 amino acids. Germline values: CDR1 SNHLY, CDR2 FYNNEI. The chain's CDR3 is CASRVGQGFNQPQHF. In DNA form, the CDR3 reads TGTGCAAGCAGGGTGGGACAGGGCTTCAATCAGCCCCAGCATTTT. Full variable domain (missing parts from reference TRBV2 and TRBJ1-5): EPEVTQTPSHQVTQMGQEVILRCVPISNHLYFYWYRQILGQKVEFLVSFYNNEISEKSEIFDDQFSVERPDGSNFTLKIRSTKLEDSAMYFCASRVGQGFNQPQHFGDGTRLSIL.

The chain has TRBV5-1 and TRBJ2-3; either TRBD1 or TRBD2 may supply D (6 bases each). The CDR3 consists of 17 residues. CDR1 is SGHRS, CDR2 YFSETQ, per germline. Trimming took 0 bases from V and 3 from J, leaving 17 bases between them. The CDR3, as DNA: TGCGCCAGCAGCTTGGACCCCGGGGGCGGCCTAACAGATACGCAGTATTTT. Protein sequence: CASSLDPGGGLTDTQYF.

V usage is TRBV6-5 and J usage is TRBJ2-5; 9 bases fit TRBD1. The V and J ends lost 6 bases and 5 bases, in that order; junction bases with no gene match: 10. Germline V CDR1 and CDR2: MNHEY, SVGAGI. The CDR3 length is 15 residues. The CDR3 DNA follows: TGTGCCAGCAGCACGGGACAGGGCAGTAGGGAGACCCAGTACTTC. This gives the protein CASSTGQGSRETQYF.

This chain links TRBV4-1 with TRBJ1-5; tentatively, D is TRBD1 (6 bases). The CDR3 is 16 amino acids. V lost 0 bases and J lost 4, with 13 bases in between. Looked up from germline, CDR1 is MGHRA and CDR2 is YSYEKL. DNA for the CDR3: TGCGCCAGCAGCCAAGAAAGACAGGACATAAATCAGCCCCAGCATTTT. Its translation is CASSQERQDINQPQHF.

This clone was seen only a few times. The gene calls are TRBV28 and TRBJ1-1, with D possibly matching TRBD1 (5 bases). Trimming removed 7 bases at V and 3 bases at J, with 18 bases between. The germline gives CDR1 MDHEN, CDR2 SYDVKM. The CDR3 loop spans 15 amino acids. CDR3 coding DNA: TGTGCCAGCACAGCACACACGGGGCCGGACACTGAAGCTTTCTTT. Translation gives CASTAHTGPDTEAFF. Full variable domain (rest looked up from reference TRBV28 and TRBJ1-1): DVKVTQSSRYLVKRTGEKVFLECVQDMDHENMFWYRQDPGLGLRLIYFSYDVKMKEKGDIPEGYSVSREKKERFSLILESASTNQTSMYLCASTAHTGPDTEAFFGQGTRLTVV.